This TCR beta chain was recovered during a study of T cells in Graves' hyperthyroidism and ophthalmopathy. Sampled blood dates from first hyperthyroidism diagnosis, and it precedes any ophthalmopathy symptoms. Study results and limitations: Stable hyperthyroidism was separated from ophthalmopathy by a model based on 13 V-J features. Within blood appeared most thyroid clonotypes that had expanded above 0.001. Ophthalmopathy was model-predicted a median roughly six months pre-onset.

Amplified TCR beta CDR3 regions derived from RNA transcripts. HTBI primers were employed in a first-round RT-PCR of the TCR CDR3. One entry per CDR3 protein results from TCRdb running MiXCR on the multiplex PCR reads. The sample has under 200,000 distinct CDR3 sequences, roughly 9.4% seen once. Note on this clonotype: Its target is not known.

The sequencing input was blood. The TCR originated in a woman aged 18-29 years with Graves' hyperthyroidism that later progressed to Graves' ophthalmopathy.

DNA of the CDR3: TGTGCCAGCACCCACGGAGATCAGCCCCAGCATTTT. Translating gives CASTHGDQPQHF. This chain joins TRBV6-1 and TRBJ1-5; D ambiguous. V lost 7 bases and J 5 bases, leaving 9 bases between the germline ends. CDR3 length: 12 residues. The germline V gene encodes CDR1 MNHNS and CDR2 SASEGT.